The 19 T cell receptor beta chains below all came from one sample that was sequenced in a study of T-cell reconstitution after alpha-beta-depleted transplantation in children. Preparation of the TCRbeta library used unique molecular identifiers. TCRdb itself ran the PCR reads through MiXCR, one entry per CDR3 protein. The sample holds hundreds of thousands of distinct CDR3 sequences; around 12% are singletons and the top ten take over 2%. The source was PBMCs from the stem cell graft donor, collected from the stem cell graft. Receptors originate from a human donor who donated a stem cell graft to a child with acute lymphoblastic leukemia.

In the case of this clonotype: It may be a read error: a sequence one base away is much more abundant. The chain employs TRBV20-1 and TRBJ2-7, with 10 bases matching TRBD2. Per germline, CDR1 DFQATT and CDR2 SNEGSKA (reference sequence). The CDR3 runs to 16 residues. In DNA, the CDR3 is TGCTGTGCTAGTCGACTAGCGGGCGGATTCTCCTACGAGCAGTACTTC. It translates to CCASRLAGGFSYEQYF.

This clonotype was observed many times. The V call is TRBV20-1, the J call TRBJ2-4; D is unresolved. CDR3 size: 15 residues. CDR1 is DFQATT and CDR2 is SNEGSKA in the germline V gene (reference sequence). V dropped 0 bases and J dropped 0 bases, with 9 bases sitting between them. CDR3 coding DNA: TGCAGTGCTAGAGATTTTGGTCTAGCCAAAAACATTCAGTACTTC. Translation gives CSARDFGLAKNIQYF.

At least ten counts were recorded for this clonotype. The chain uses TRBV6-1 and TRBJ1-5, with D tentatively TRBD1 (6 bases). From germline, CDR1 is MNHNS and CDR2 SASEGT. The V gene lost 7 bases and the J gene lost 4 bases, with 14 bases spanning the gap. The CDR3 covers 14 residues. The CDR3 coding sequence is TGTGCCAGCACCCAGGGGTCTGAGAATCAGCCCCAGCATTTT. Translating it yields CASTQGSENQPQHF.

This clonotype was counted many times. The rearrangement links TRBV5-1 to TRBJ2-3; the D is unclear. The CDR3 spans 13 residues. Germline assignment: CDR1 SGHRS and CDR2 YFSETQ. The germline V and J ends were trimmed by 0 bases and 4 bases, with 6 bases remaining between them. The CDR3 bases are TGCGCCAGCAGCTTGGGTGAGCCAGATACGCAGTATTTT. It codes for CASSLGEPDTQYF. The whole variable domain, filled in from reference TRBV5-1 and TRBJ2-3, reads KAGVTQTPRYLIKTRGQQVTLSCSPISGHRSVSWYQQTPGQGLQFLFEYFSETQRNKGNFPGRFSGRQFSNSRSEMNVSTLELGDSALYLCASSLGEPDTQYFGPGTRLTVL.

This clonotype was counted ten times or more. V and J are TRBV2 and TRBJ2-1; TRBD2 is a possible D gene (5 bases). V was pared by 4 bases and J by 0 bases, with 19 bases between. This CDR3 spans 18 amino acids. Germline CDR1 reads SNHLY; CDR2 reads FYNNEI. In nucleotides, the CDR3 is TGTGCCAGCAGTGTGGAGGAATCAACCCTAAGCTCCTACAATGAGCAGTTCTTC. It yields the protein CASSVEESTLSSYNEQFF. The full variable domain, rest sourced from reference TRBV2 and TRBJ2-1, is EPEVTQTPSHQVTQMGQEVILRCVPISNHLYFYWYRQILGQKVEFLVSFYNNEISEKSEIFDDQFSVERPDGSNFTLKIRSTKLEDSAMYFCASSVEESTLSSYNEQFFGPGTRLTVL.

Ten or more counts support this clonotype. This sequence joins TRBV28 and TRBJ2-3, with D unresolved. The CDR3 length is 12 residues. The V gene's germline CDR1 is MDHEN and CDR2 SYDVKM. Trimming stripped 8 bases from V and 4 bases from J, with 10 bases between. The CDR3 sequence is CASSTIPDTQYF. CDR3 nucleotides: TGTGCCAGCTCCACAATTCCAGATACGCAGTATTTT.

This clonotype was detected ten times or more. This chain uses TRBV28 with TRBJ1-1; maybe TRBD1 (6 bases). Germline loops: CDR1 MDHEN, CDR2 SYDVKM. Trimming cost V 6 bases and J 8 bases, with 10 bases left between them. CDR3 length equals 11 residues. CDR3 sequence reads: CASSGQREAFF. CDR3 sequence (DNA): TGTGCCAGCAGCGGACAGCGCGAAGCTTTCTTT.

The sample holds a few counts of this clonotype. This CDR3 reads CASSQLGALNTEAFF. CDR3 bases: TGTGCCAGCAGCCAATTAGGGGCTTTGAACACTGAAGCTTTCTTT. This chain joins TRBV16 and TRBJ1-1; tentative D call: TRBD1 (5 bases). The CDR3 is 15 amino acids. V lost 1 base, J lost 0 bases, and 9 bases lay in between. In germline, CDR1 is KGHSY, CDR2 FQNENV.

This clonotype was observed many times. The chain has TRBV20-1 and TRBJ1-4; D unresolved. Germline values: CDR1 DFQATT, CDR2 SNEGSKA (reference sequence). The V end lost 0 bases, the J end lost 7 bases, and 9 bases lay between the germline ends. This CDR3 spans 13 amino acids. CDR3 DNA: TGCAGTGCTAGAGATATAAGGGTTGAAAAACTGTTTTTT. Translating it yields CSARDIRVEKLFF.

The chain recombines TRBV7-2 with TRBJ2-3; D unclear. The CDR3 has 13 amino acids. CDR1 and CDR2 (germline): SGHTA, FQGNSA. Trimming took off 0 bases at V and 6 bases at J, with 7 bases between the two ends. CDR3 loop: CASSLAFRDTQYF. The CDR3, as DNA: TGTGCCAGCAGCTTAGCATTCAGGGATACGCAGTATTTT.

This clonotype was counted at least ten times. The chain carries TRBV7-9 and TRBJ2-7; D is unclear. The germline gives CDR1 SEHNR, CDR2 FQNEAQ (reference sequence). The CDR3 spans 12 residues. Trimming removed 5 bases at V and 4 bases at J, with 9 bases between. The CDR3 DNA reads TGTGCCAGCAGCGGTGTGGTTTACGAGCAGTACTTC. It codes for CASSGVVYEQYF.

Many counts were recorded for this clonotype. The genes are TRBV20-1 and TRBJ2-2; tentative D call: TRBD2 (6 bases). V lost 2 bases, J lost 5 bases, and 15 bases lay in between. The CDR3 has 15 residues. Germline V CDR1 and CDR2: DFQATT, SNEGSKA (reference sequence). CDR3 DNA sequence: TGCAGTGCTAGACTTGGCGGGGCCCCAACCGGGGAGCTGTTTTTT. As protein: CSARLGGAPTGELFF.

There are many counts of this clonotype. The rearrangement links TRBV4-3 to TRBJ2-1; D unclear. Germline CDR1 LGHNA, CDR2 YSLEER. The V and J ends lost 0 bases and 3 bases respectively, with 6 bases between them. The CDR3 has 14 amino acids. This chain's CDR3 is CASSQDPFYNEQFF. Written as DNA, the CDR3 is TGCGCCAGCAGCCAAGATCCCTTCTACAATGAGCAGTTCTTC.

This clonotype was picked up many times. The rearrangement joins TRBV12-3 or TRBV12-4 to TRBJ2-7; TRBD2 agrees at 9 bases. The CDR3 spans 14 residues. The junction had 10 bases not matched to a gene; V was cut back by 6 bases and J by 7 bases. The CDR3 sequence: CASREGLAQEEQYF. The CDR3 DNA reads TGTGCCAGCAGGGAGGGACTAGCCCAGGAAGAGCAGTACTTC.

This clonotype was counted ten times or more. The chain combines TRBV20-1 with TRBJ2-1; weak D call: TRBD2 (6 bases). Germline V CDR1 and CDR2: DFQATT, SNEGSKA (reference sequence). The CDR3 has 15 residues. V dropped 1 base and J dropped 2 bases, with 12 bases sitting between them. The CDR3 here is CSARGTGLAYNEQFF. CDR3 coding DNA: TGCAGTGCTAGAGGGACGGGACTGGCCTACAATGAGCAGTTCTTC.

This clonotype was picked up many times. This chain joins TRBV5-1 and TRBJ1-2; D ambiguous. This CDR3 has 15 residues. Germline assignment: CDR1 SGHRS and CDR2 YFSETQ. V lost 0 bases and J lost 4, with 13 bases in between. The CDR3 nucleotides read TGCGCCAGCAGCTTGGAGCAGGAAGCGTCCTATGGCTACACCTTC. Protein sequence: CASSLEQEASYGYTF.

This clonotype was detected many times. This chain uses TRBV28 with TRBJ2-7, with 9 bases aligning to TRBD1. The germline CDR1 and CDR2 sequences are MDHEN and SYDVKM. The CDR3 consists of 14 residues. Trimming cost V 6 bases and J 4 bases; bases outside gene matches: 7. This CDR3 reads CASRPRDRAYEQYF. In DNA, the CDR3 is TGTGCCAGCAGACCCCGGGACAGGGCTTACGAGCAGTACTTC.

The V call is TRBV4-1, the J call TRBJ2-2, with TRBD2 matching over 9 bases. After removal of 0 bases from V and 3 bases from J, the junction contained 5 bases not matched to a gene. The germline CDR1 and CDR2 sequences are MGHRA and YSYEKL. The length of the CDR3 is 17 residues. The CDR3 loop is CASSQDPAGGDTGELFF. The DNA of the CDR3 is TGCGCCAGCAGCCAAGATCCGGCGGGAGGGGACACCGGGGAGCTGTTTTTT.

This clonotype has a count of ten or more. The genes are TRBV9 and TRBJ2-1; no definite D call. Trimming pared 0 bases from V and 10 bases from J, leaving 5 bases between. Germline CDR1 and CDR2: SGDLS and YYNGEE. The CDR3 loop spans 11 amino acids. The CDR3 loop reads CASSVGIEQFF. The CDR3, as DNA: TGTGCCAGCAGCGTAGGTATAGAGCAGTTCTTC.